One and the same sample provided the 5 T cell receptor beta chains below, sequenced in a study of regulatory T cells in long-lasting Graves disease (dated by TCRdb to the early 2020s). The sample's time point label, in plain terms: persistent/refractory GD, antithyroid drugs over 5 years with positive TRAb. RNA was extracted from PBMCs in TRIzol for both TCR sequencing and RNA sequencing. The library was prepared using multiplex PCR. Instrument on record: Illumina HiSeq 4000. TCR beta libraries were built with iRepertoire HTBI primers and Arm-PCR amplification of CDR3 regions. TCRdb reworked the public reads: Q25 trimming with fastp, MiXCR clone assembly, productive beta chains retained. For every CDR3 protein sequence, its rows merge into one entry that carries the most common genes and DNA. The sample records under 350,000 distinct CDR3 sequences, more than 20% of which are singletons. Roughly three fifths of the sample lies in the top ten.

The source was peripheral blood mononuclear cells (PBMCs), collected when the disease was refractory, from a patient treated with antithyroid drugs. The receptors come from a female donor with Graves disease.

This clonotype was counted many times. This chain links TRBV5-8 with TRBJ2-5; 12 bases agree with TRBD2. The CDR3 runs 15 residues. The germline gives CDR1 SGHTS, CDR2 YDEGEE. V was clipped by 4 bases and J by 5 bases; unmatched bases: 6. CDR3 protein: CASSLLAGGPETQYF. The CDR3 DNA sequence: TGTGCCAGCAGCCTCCTAGCGGGAGGGCCCGAGACCCAGTACTTC.

The chain employs TRBV15 and TRBJ2-2; no firm D call. Germline V gene lookup returns CDR1 LNHNV and CDR2 YYDKDF (reference sequence). The length of the CDR3 is 17 residues. V lost 0 bases, J lost 4 bases, and 15 bases lay in between. CDR3 coding DNA: TGTGCCACCAGCAGAGATCGGAGCGCCGGTATCACCGGGGAGCTGTTTTTT. Its protein is CATSRDRSAGITGELFF.

Many counts were recorded for this clonotype. The J gene is TRBJ1-4, the V gene TRBV28; D not certain. Germline CDR1 MDHEN, CDR2 SYDVKM. CDR3 size: 17 residues. V shed 7 bases and J shed 4 bases, with 22 bases lying between them. The CDR3, as DNA: TGTGCCAGCACCCCAGGCGGTAGCTCGCCCCTTAATGAAAAACTGTTTTTT. This encodes CASTPGGSSPLNEKLFF.

This clonotype was recorded at least ten times. V and J are TRBV19 and TRBJ2-6; 10 bases match TRBD2. The germline gives CDR1 LNHDA, CDR2 SQIVND (reference sequence). This CDR3 is 19 amino acids long. V trimming: 3 bases; J trimming: 0 bases; junction bases outside the gene matches: 8. CDR3 sequence: CASSMKGTSERSGANVLTF. CDR3 in DNA: TGTGCCAGTAGTATGAAAGGGACTAGCGAACGCTCTGGGGCCAACGTCCTGACTTTC.

This clonotype has only a few counts. The chain recombines TRBV7-2 with TRBJ1-1, with D perhaps matching TRBD1 (6 bases). CDR1 is SGHTA and CDR2 is FQGNSA in the germline V gene. The CDR3 runs 14 residues. Trimming cost V 2 bases and J 5 bases, with 12 bases left between them. The CDR3 bases are TGTGCCAGCAGCTTACGGGGGGCTAGTACTGAAGCTTTCTTT. Translating gives CASSLRGASTEAFF.